This T cell receptor beta chain was sequenced in a study of OX40 agonist ivuxolimab in advanced cancers. General notes on the study: Ivuxolimab was a fully human IgG2 agonistic monoclonal antibody targeting the costimulatory receptor OX40 (CD134). Prior anti-PD-1, anti-PD-L1 or anti-CTLA-4 therapy was permitted, and checkpoint inhibitors had been received by less than 45% of dose-escalation patients. Among the approximately 50 dose-escalation patients, around 20 had hepatocellular carcinoma, 15 melanoma, 9 renal cell carcinoma and 9 head and neck cancer. Intravenous ivuxolimab was administered to patients every 2 weeks at six dose levels: 0.01, 0.1, 0.3, 1.5, 3 and 10 mg/kg. The dose-escalation cohort was about 83% male with a mean age of about 54 years, ranging from roughly 20 to 80. Three dose-escalation patients achieved partial responses, one with hepatocellular carcinoma and two with cutaneous melanoma. The paper describes the monotherapy dose-escalation part (N of about 54 patients) of the phase I trial of ivuxolimab. The point of sequencing TCRbeta in the periphery was to test whether ivuxolimab changed TCR sequence diversity and drove clonal T-cell expansion. General study outcomes and caveats: Low levels of normalized T-cell clonal expansion were also seen in some patients who did not respond. The antigen specificity of the clonally expanded peripheral T cells was not determined. In partial responders in the 0.1-3.0 mg/kg groups, normalized peripheral clonal expansion was found to be among the lowest, especially among CD8+ T cells. At doses from 0.1 to 3.0 mg/kg, clonal expansion was seen in both CD4+ and CD8+ blood T cells between baseline and week 6. After ivuxolimab, expanded clones were on average more numerous among CD8+ T cells than among CD4+ T cells.

Genomic DNA was extracted from sorted cells for sequencing of the TCRbeta CDR3 region. TCRbeta CDR3 regions were sequenced using the immunoSEQ Assay. TCRdb's version of the immuneACCESS table is confined to in-frame rearrangements and falls short of the full clone set. An unresolved V gene accounts for under half of the shortfall where checked; the remainder is of unknown origin. Present in this sample are roughly 92,000 clones, less than 95% of which were seen just once. Jointly, the top ten make up about 8.5% of the sample. Clipping removes 4 bases from V and 2 bases from J, with 7 as the unmatched junction base count. The CDR3 goes from the cysteine to the phenylalanine over 16 residues. The sequence is cut down to CDR3 DNA, 48 bases in frame from base 1. The CDR1 and CDR2 encoded by the germline V gene are KGHSH and LQKENI. Comments on this clone: Its binding antigen is unknown. Base qualities are not recorded, but no much larger clone differs from it by a single base.

The trial excluded patients who had a history of autoimmune disease or who were on systemic immunosuppression. Peripheral blood for TCR sequencing was collected from all dose cohorts at baseline, on cycle 4 day 1, and on cycle 7 day 1. The samples were taken from a phase I, first-in-human, multicenter, open-label dose-escalation trial of ivuxolimab. The trial enrolled adults with locally advanced or metastatic head and neck squamous cell, hepatocellular, melanoma or renal cell carcinoma. Before TCR sequencing, CD4+ T cells and CD8+ T cells were sorted from peripheral blood as separate populations. Sequenced here: CD4+ or CD8+ T cells sorted from blood, sampled in a trial of the OX40 agonist ivuxolimab. This clonotype was sampled from an adult with an advanced solid tumor such as melanoma, head and neck, liver or kidney cancer. The chain uses TRBV18 and TRBJ2-7, and 11 junctional nucleotides match TRBD2. The CDR3: CASSQKIAGGPYEQYF. The nucleotide sequence is TGTGCCAGCTCACAGAAAATAGCGGGAGGGCCCTACGAGCAGTACTTC.